A single sample is the source of the 26 T cell receptor beta chains below, sequenced in a study of cytomegalovirus exposure and HLA in healthy donors. In the PCR, 60 Vbeta and 13 Jbeta primers were used. Using immunoSEQ multiplex PCR, the repertoire was profiled, and TCRdb retains in-frame clones only, with some absent. The sample gives fewer than 200,000 clones, about 72% of which show up once; roughly 2.5% is in the top ten. The specimen was PBMCs. The receptors were sampled from a human donor in good health.

The V gene is TRBV6-1, the J gene TRBJ1-2; D unresolved. V shed 6 bases and J shed 8 bases, with 19 bases lying between them. The CDR3 contains 14 residues. The germline V gene encodes CDR1 MNHNS and CDR2 SASEGT. The CDR3 bases are TGTGCCAGCAGGACACTCATCCGCGGAGGAGGCTACACCTTC. This sequence encodes CASRTLIRGGGYTF.

The chain combines TRBV4-1 with TRBJ2-5, with TRBD2 identical over 8 bases. The V gene's germline CDR1 is MGHRA and CDR2 YSYEKL. There are 14 residues in the CDR3. J lost 5 bases, V lost 1 base, and 3 bases had no gene match. The CDR3: CASSQVGLVETQYF. CDR3 sequence (DNA): TGCGCCAGCAGCCAAGTGGGACTAGTGGAGACCCAGTACTTC.

This clone appeared a few times. The chain employs TRBV15 and TRBJ1-4; D perhaps matches TRBD1 (6 bases). The CDR3 loop spans 16 amino acids. Germline CDR1 is LNHNV and CDR2 is YYDKDF (reference sequence). V was pared by 2 bases and J by 4 bases, with 14 bases between. The CDR3 DNA sequence: TGTGCCACCAGCAGATATACAGGGCAAAATAATGAAAAACTGTTTTTT. Protein product: CATSRYTGQNNEKLFF.

J is TRBJ1-2 and V is TRBV30; 9 bases are shared with TRBD1. Germline V gives CDR1 GTSNPN, CDR2 SVGIG (reference sequence). V lost 2 bases to trimming and J lost 2 bases; unmatched junction nucleotides: 3. CDR3 length: 14 amino acids. Here the CDR3 reads CAWSTQGANYGYTF. As DNA, the CDR3 is TGTGCCTGGAGTACACAGGGGGCGAACTATGGCTACACCTTC.

This chain joins TRBV9 and TRBJ2-2; 9 nucleotides line up with TRBD1. Germline values: CDR1 SGDLS, CDR2 YYNGEE. The CDR3 sequence is 16 residues long. Trimming took 0 bases from V and 3 from J; bases not matched to a gene: 3. CDR3 DNA: TGTGCCAGCAGCGTAGCAAGGACAGGGGACACCGGGGAGCTGTTTTTT. Protein: CASSVARTGDTGELFF.

The CDR3 loop is CASSQDLVESDNEKLFF. CDR3 nucleotides: TGTGCCAGCAGCCAAGATCTAGTGGAGTCCGATAATGAAAAACTGTTTTTT. The J gene is TRBJ1-4, the V gene TRBV14, with no clear D. With 0 bases removed from V and 4 bases from J, the gap between germline ends came to 15 bases. There are 17 residues in the CDR3. Germline CDR1 is SGHDN and CDR2 is FVKESK. Full variable domain (remainder filled in from reference TRBV14 and TRBJ1-4): EAGVTQFPSHSVIEKGQTVTLRCDPISGHDNLYWYRRVMGKEIKFLLHFVKESKQDESGMPNNRFLAERTGGTYSTLKVQPAELEDSGVYFCASSQDLVESDNEKLFFGSGTQLSVL.

The chain is built from TRBV10-3 and TRBJ2-7; 9 bases map to TRBD2. The CDR3 covers 17 residues. The germline CDR1 and CDR2 sequences are ENHRY and SYGVKD. Unmatched junction bases numbered 10, after V lost 0 bases and J lost 4 bases. The CDR3 nucleotides are TGTGCCATCAGTGAGTCGTTTTTGGCGGGGGGGGCGTACGAGCAGTACTTC. Translating it yields CAISESFLAGGAYEQYF.

This chain uses TRBV10-3 with TRBJ2-1; 8 bases are a match to TRBD1. Trimming at V came to 6 bases and at J to 5 bases, leaving 3 bases not matched to a gene. Per germline, CDR1 ENHRY and CDR2 SYGVKD. CDR3 size: 13 residues. CDR3 coding DNA: TGTGCCATCAGACTGGACAGGGACAATGAGCAGTTCTTC. It encodes CAIRLDRDNEQFF.

The chain combines TRBV11-2 with TRBJ2-7, with D possibly matching TRBD1 (6 bases). Trimming shortened V by 0 bases and J by 6 bases, and 15 bases separated the two germline ends. The length of the CDR3 is 15 residues. Looked up from germline, CDR1 is SGHAT and CDR2 is FQNNGV. For the CDR3, the DNA is TGTGCCAGCAGCTTAGAGGGGACACCCATCGGCGAGCAGTACTTC. Residues: CASSLEGTPIGEQYF.

The chain combines TRBV4-3 with TRBJ1-5; D perhaps matches TRBD1 (6 bases). The germline gives CDR1 LGHNA, CDR2 YSLEER. The CDR3 extends over 16 amino acids. The V and J ends lost 1 base and 6 bases respectively, with 16 bases between them. The CDR3 loop is CASSQGRQGLGQPQHF. CDR3 nucleotide sequence: TGCGCCAGCAGCCAAGGACGGCAGGGGCTAGGTCAGCCCCAGCATTTT.

The chain combines TRBV29-1 with TRBJ1-5; D possibly corresponds to TRBD1 (6 bases). The germline CDR1 and CDR2 sequences are SQVTM and ANQGSEA. Trimming shortened V by 5 bases and J by 0 bases, and 8 bases separated the two germline ends. CDR3 length equals 13 residues. CDR3 DNA sequence: TGCAGCGTTCGACAGGATAGCAATCAGCCCCAGCATTTT. Its protein product is CSVRQDSNQPQHF.

V gene TRBV29-1 combines with J gene TRBJ2-7; D unresolved. Trimming took 0 bases from V and 3 from J, leaving 15 bases between them. The CDR3 sequence is 15 residues long. Germline loops: CDR1 SQVTM, CDR2 ANQGSEA. CDR3 nucleotides: TGCAGCGTTGAAGATCCACAACCGGGTCTCTACGAGCAGTACTTC. Amino acid sequence: CSVEDPQPGLYEQYF.

This rearrangement joins TRBV7-9 to TRBJ2-2; 13 positions agree with TRBD2. Looked up from germline, CDR1 is SEHNR and CDR2 is FQNEAQ (reference sequence). This CDR3 region has 15 residues. The J segment lost 5 bases and the V segment lost 8 bases, leaving 5 bases of the junction unmatched. This CDR3 reads CASGILAGGTGELFF. The CDR3 DNA is TGTGCCAGCGGGATACTAGCGGGGGGGACCGGGGAGCTGTTTTTT. Full variable domain (remainder filled in from reference TRBV7-9 and TRBJ2-2): DTGVSQNPRHKITKRGQNVTFRCDPISEHNRLYWYRQTLGQGPEFLTYFQNEAQLEKSRLLSDRFSAERPKGSFSTLEIQRTEQGDSAMYLCASGILAGGTGELFFGEGSRLTVL.

The chain uses TRBV19 and TRBJ2-7; D is possibly TRBD2 (7 bases). The germline V gene encodes CDR1 LNHDA and CDR2 SQIVND (reference sequence). V was clipped by 3 bases and J by 3 bases, with 15 bases between them. This CDR3 is built from 15 residues. CDR3 coding DNA: TGTGCCAGTAGTATGGCCGGGGGGCGGGTCTACGAGCAGTACTTC. Translation: CASSMAGGRVYEQYF. Variable domain in full (rest from reference TRBV19 and TRBJ2-7): DGGITQSPKYLFRKEGQNVTLSCEQNLNHDAMYWYRQDPGQGLRLIYYSQIVNDFQKGDIAEGYSVSREKKESFPLTVTSAQKNPTAFYLCASSMAGGRVYEQYFGPGTRLTVT.

A single count supports this clone. The chain employs TRBV9 and TRBJ2-7; D possibly corresponds to TRBD2 (7 bases). Trimming left V 4 bases short and J 5 bases short, with 16 bases between. Germline V lookup: CDR1 SGDLS, CDR2 YYNGEE. The CDR3 is 14 residues long. Here the CDR3 reads CASSRAGALDEQYF. DNA of the CDR3: TGTGCCAGCAGCCGGGCGGGGGCGCTTGACGAGCAGTACTTC. The entire variable domain, with the rest obtained from reference TRBV9 and TRBJ2-7, is as follows: DSGVTQTPKHLITATGQRVTLRCSPRSGDLSVYWYQQSLDQGLQFLIQYYNGEERAKGNILERFSAQQFPDLHSELNLSSLELGDSALYFCASSRAGALDEQYFGPGTRLTVT.

The rearrangement links TRBV7-8 to TRBJ1-2, with D unresolved. Germline loops: CDR1 SGHVS, CDR2 FQNEAQ. This CDR3 is built from 17 residues. V was cut by 0 bases and J by 0 bases, with 14 bases left in between. The CDR3 bases are TGTGCCAGCAGCTTAGCGGTTATCACCGGTCCTAACTATGGCTACACCTTC. This translates into CASSLAVITGPNYGYTF. The whole variable domain, filled in from reference TRBV7-8 and TRBJ1-2, reads GAGVSQSPRYKVAKRGQDVALRCDPISGHVSLFWYQQALGQGPEFLTYFQNEAQLDKSGLPSDRFFAERPEGSVSTLKIQRTQQEDSAVYLCASSLAVITGPNYGYTFGSGTRLTVV.

CDR3 DNA: TGTGCCAGCAGCTTTCAGGGGACAGGGGCGGCGGAGCAGTTCTTC. Its translation is CASSFQGTGAAEQFF. J is TRBJ2-1 and V is TRBV11-2, with 10 bases identical to TRBD1. The CDR3 contains 15 residues. CDR1 SGHAT and CDR2 FQNNGV come from the germline V gene. V dropped 3 bases and J dropped 10; count of bases not matched to a gene: 9.

The V call is TRBV11-3, the J call TRBJ1-1; D is possibly TRBD1 (6 bases). The CDR3 spans 13 residues. Trimming stripped 5 bases from V and 1 base from J, with 8 bases between. Germline V gene lookup returns CDR1 SGHNT and CDR2 YENEEA. The CDR3 nucleotides are TGTGCCAGCAGCCCGACAGGGAACACTGAAGCTTTCTTT. Protein product: CASSPTGNTEAFF.

This chain joins TRBV9 and TRBJ2-3; D might be TRBD2 (6 bases). V lost 5 bases to trimming and J lost 4 bases, with 20 bases between them. This CDR3 has 16 residues. Germline values: CDR1 SGDLS, CDR2 YYNGEE. CDR3 nucleotides: TGTGCCAGCAGTCCCTTTGGGGGGAGCAACCCAGATACGCAGTATTTT. This sequence encodes CASSPFGGSNPDTQYF. Full variable domain (missing parts from reference TRBV9 and TRBJ2-3): DSGVTQTPKHLITATGQRVTLRCSPRSGDLSVYWYQQSLDQGLQFLIQYYNGEERAKGNILERFSAQQFPDLHSELNLSSLELGDSALYFCASSPFGGSNPDTQYFGPGTRLTVL.

The J gene is TRBJ1-2, the V gene TRBV18, with 11 bases fitting TRBD1. The CDR3 totals 13 residues. CDR1 and CDR2 from the germline V gene are KGHSH and LQKENI. Germline trimming cut 6 bases from V and 6 bases from J; bases unmatched to any gene: 3. CDR3 sequence: CASSRGQGDGYTF. CDR3 nucleotide sequence: TGTGCCAGCTCCCGGGGACAGGGGGATGGCTACACCTTC.

The chain couples TRBV30 to TRBJ1-1; D gene unclear. The CDR3 is 13 residues long. CDR1 is GTSNPN and CDR2 is SVGIG in the germline V gene (reference sequence). Trimming pared 2 bases from V and 10 bases from J, leaving 17 bases between. The CDR3 loop reads CAWSQAVWSGAFF. CDR3 bases: TGTGCCTGGAGTCAGGCAGTCTGGTCTGGAGCTTTCTTT. Together with reference TRBV30 and TRBJ1-1, the CDR3 gives the full variable domain: SQTIHQWPATLVQPVGSPLSLECTVEGTSNPNLYWYRQAAGRGLQLLFYSVGIGQISSEVPQNLSASRPQDRQFILSSKKLLLSDSGFYLCAWSQAVWSGAFFGQGTRLTVV.

This rearrangement joins TRBV7-9 to TRBJ1-4; 9 bases agree with TRBD1. The CDR3 has 14 residues. CDR1 is SEHNR and CDR2 is FQNEAQ in the germline V gene (reference sequence). Trimming cost V 4 bases and J 8 bases; bases outside gene matches: 5. The CDR3, as DNA: TGTGCCAGCAGCTCCGGGACAGGGCTCGAAAAACTGTTTTTT. This translates into CASSSGTGLEKLFF.

This chain connects TRBV30 to TRBJ2-1, with D tentatively TRBD1 (8 bases). The germline gives CDR1 GTSNPN, CDR2 SVGIG (reference sequence). The CDR3 runs 14 residues. The V and J ends lost 1 base and 8 bases respectively, with 15 bases between them. CDR3 in DNA: TGTGCCTGGAGTGACGGACAGGGAGGGGATGAGCAGTTCTTC. Its translation: CAWSDGQGGDEQFF.

This clone has a handful of counts. The gene calls are TRBV5-1 and TRBJ2-7; a weak D match, TRBD1 (7 bases). Trimming left V 4 bases short and J 4 bases short, with 15 bases between. The germline gives CDR1 SGHRS, CDR2 YFSETQ. The CDR3 loop spans 14 amino acids. The CDR3 spells CASSGGTVFYEQYF. CDR3 sequence (DNA): TGCGCCAGCAGCGGAGGGACAGTTTTTTACGAGCAGTACTTC.

In the case of this clone: Other DNA variants within this sample encode the same CDR3. The gene calls are TRBV5-1 and TRBJ2-1, with D perhaps matching TRBD1 (6 bases). Germline assignment: CDR1 SGHRS and CDR2 YFSETQ. There are 15 residues in the CDR3. V was cut by 0 bases and J by 1 base, with 8 bases left in between. CDR3 bases: TGCGCCAGCAGCTTGGGCCAGGGGTCCTACAATGAGCAGTTCTTC. It specifies CASSLGQGSYNEQFF.

The J gene is TRBJ2-2, the V gene TRBV5-4; 7 positions match TRBD1. The junction had 10 bases not matched to a gene; V was cut back by 2 bases and J by 6 bases. Germline V CDR1 and CDR2: SGHNT, YYREEE (reference sequence). The length of the CDR3 is 16 residues. CDR3 coding DNA: TGTGCCAGCAGCTTATACAGGGGTGCGTTATCCGGGGAGCTGTTTTTT. Its translation: CASSLYRGALSGELFF.